This T cell receptor (beta chain) came from a study of T cell responses to AZD1222 COVID-19 vaccine. Study results and limitations: After the peak T cell response, and only then, were repertoires sampled.

On this clone itself: Its antigen is currently unknown.

Researchers grouped second doses given at about 4 or about 12 weeks into one pool. Assay used: immunoSEQ multiplex PCR; TCRdb lists only in-frame clones, some missing. The repertoire has fewer than 200,000 clones, around 88% of them found once; the top ten carry 0.85% to 1.1%. The CDR3 consists of 19 residues. J was trimmed by 7 bases and V by 5 bases; bases with no gene match: 19. The V gene's germline CDR1 is SEHNR and CDR2 FQNEAQ (reference sequence). The receptor comes from an adult who received the AZD1222 COVID-19 vaccine. V gene TRBV7-9 combines with J gene TRBJ1-6; the match to TRBD1 covers 8 bases. Sequenced here: peripheral blood, sampled 28 days after the second AZD1222 dose. CDR3 amino acids: CASSGQPSQGALRNSPLHF. DNA for the CDR3: TGTGCCAGCAGCGGGCAACCTTCTCAGGGGGCCCTAAGGAATTCACCCCTCCACTTT.